The 25 T cell receptor beta chains listed next were all sequenced from one sample in a study of cytomegalovirus exposure and HLA in healthy donors. The study ran its PCR with 60 Vbeta and 13 Jbeta primers. Produced via immunoSEQ multiplex PCR; TCRdb's table is partial and in-frame only. This table has under 150,000 clones, 75% to 90% appearing once. The sequencing input was PBMCs. Receptors were obtained from a middle-aged woman in good health and CMV-seropositive.

The chain uses TRBV7-2 and TRBJ2-3, with a possible D match to TRBD2 (5 bases). Germline-derived CDR1 and CDR2 are SGHTA and FQGNSA. The CDR3 is 13 residues long. V lost 3 bases and J 1 base, leaving 5 bases between the germline ends. The CDR3 sequence is CASSFGGTDTQYF. CDR3 DNA sequence: TGTGCCAGCAGCTTCGGGGGCACAGATACGCAGTATTTT. Full variable domain (outside the CDR3, taken from reference TRBV7-2 and TRBJ2-3): GAGVSQSPSNKVTEKGKDVELRCDPISGHTALYWYRQSLGQGLEFLIYFQGNSAPDKSGLPSDRFSAERTGGSVSTLTIQRTQQEDSAVYLCASSFGGTDTQYFGPGTRLTVL.

The rearrangement links TRBV19 to TRBJ2-5, with 9 bases fitting TRBD1. The CDR3 has 14 amino acids. Looked up from germline, CDR1 is LNHDA and CDR2 is SQIVND (reference sequence). J lost 5 bases, V lost 5 bases, and 6 bases had no gene match. The CDR3 coding sequence is TGTGCCAGTAGTCCCGGGACAGGGTTCGAGACCCAGTACTTC. Protein sequence: CASSPGTGFETQYF.

V is TRBV4-1 and J is TRBJ1-1; maybe TRBD1 (5 bases). The CDR3 sequence is 15 residues long. CDR1 and CDR2 from the germline V gene are MGHRA and YSYEKL. The V gene lost 2 bases and the J gene lost 0 bases, with 10 bases spanning the gap. The CDR3, as DNA: TGCGCCAGCAGCCAACGACAGCCGATGAACACTGAAGCTTTCTTT. Amino acid sequence: CASSQRQPMNTEAFF.

The chain couples TRBV7-8 to TRBJ2-7, with 8 positions matching TRBD1. This CDR3 is built from 14 residues. The V gene end was trimmed by 3 bases and the J gene end by 2 bases; junction bases not matched to a gene: 3. Germline CDR1 is SGHVS and CDR2 is FQNEAQ. The CDR3 nucleotides read TGTGCCAGCAGCTTGCCAGGGGGCCCCTACGAGCAGTACTTC. Its translation is CASSLPGGPYEQYF.

This clone was recorded a few times. V usage is TRBV5-1 and J usage is TRBJ2-5; D unresolved. V lost 0 bases and J 1 base, leaving 7 bases between the germline ends. This CDR3 contains 14 residues. CDR1 and CDR2 from the germline V gene are SGHRS and YFSETQ. This chain's CDR3 is CASSLAVSQETQYF. CDR3 DNA: TGCGCCAGCAGCTTGGCCGTCAGCCAAGAGACCCAGTACTTC.

This chain uses TRBV11-2 with TRBJ2-7, with 7 nucleotides matching TRBD2. CDR1 and CDR2 from the germline V gene are SGHAT and FQNNGV. The CDR3 extends over 14 amino acids. The trim removed 5 bases at V and 0 bases at J, leaving 4 bases unmatched. The CDR3 sequence is CASSGRGGSYEQYF. The CDR3, as DNA: TGTGCCAGCAGCGGGCGCGGGGGCTCCTACGAGCAGTACTTC.

The chain joins TRBV11-3 to TRBJ2-1, with D possibly TRBD2 on 5 matching bases. In germline, CDR1 is SGHNT, CDR2 YENEEA. Trimming shortened V by 0 bases and J by 7 bases, and 10 bases separated the two germline ends. This CDR3 is built from 14 residues. The CDR3 sequence: CASSLDNGGNEQFF. The DNA for the CDR3 is TGTGCCAGCAGCTTAGATAACGGCGGGAATGAGCAGTTCTTC.

This rearrangement joins TRBV10-3 to TRBJ2-5, with D tentatively TRBD2 (6 bases). V gave up 4 bases and J gave up 1 base, with 34 bases separating them. This CDR3 contains 22 residues. Germline loops: CDR1 ENHRY, CDR2 SYGVKD. The CDR3 here is CAISGRGRRGLGSFISQETQYF. In DNA form, the CDR3 reads TGTGCCATCAGTGGGAGAGGAAGGAGGGGCCTTGGATCTTTCATCAGCCAAGAGACCCAGTACTTC.

This clone was counted once. The chain carries TRBV5-1 and TRBJ2-1, with a weak D call TRBD1 (6 bases). Per the germline V gene, CDR1 is SGHRS and CDR2 is YFSETQ. V was trimmed by 2 bases and J by 4 bases, leaving 7 bases between them. This CDR3 has 13 residues. The CDR3 coding sequence is TGCGCCAGCAGCTTAGGACAGTACAATGAGCAGTTCTTC. Translation gives CASSLGQYNEQFF.

The chain joins TRBV5-4 to TRBJ1-6; no reliable D call. V lost 4 bases to trimming and J lost 8 bases, with 10 bases between them. Germline V lookup: CDR1 SGHNT, CDR2 YYREEE (reference sequence). The CDR3 is made up of 13 amino acids. CDR3 nucleotides: TGTGCCAGCAGCCTCGGTGTCTATTCACCCCTCCACTTT. It codes for CASSLGVYSPLHF.

This sequence joins TRBV9 and TRBJ1-4; D is unclear. The CDR3 has 15 amino acids. Per germline, CDR1 SGDLS and CDR2 YYNGEE. V lost 3 bases, J lost 0 bases, and 9 bases lay in between. The CDR3 spells CASSGSGSTNEKLFF. The CDR3 coding sequence is TGTGCCAGCAGCGGGAGCGGTTCAACTAATGAAAAACTGTTTTTT.

V is TRBV19 and J is TRBJ2-1; weak D call: TRBD2 (6 bases). V dropped 4 bases and J dropped 4 bases, with 14 bases sitting between them. The germline gives CDR1 LNHDA, CDR2 SQIVND (reference sequence). CDR3 length: 15 amino acids. This CDR3 is CASSTARGLYNEQFF. CDR3 nucleotide sequence: TGTGCCAGTAGTACCGCCCGGGGACTGTACAATGAGCAGTTCTTC. The whole variable domain, filled in from reference TRBV19 and TRBJ2-1, reads DGGITQSPKYLFRKEGQNVTLSCEQNLNHDAMYWYRQDPGQGLRLIYYSQIVNDFQKGDIAEGYSVSREKKESFPLTVTSAQKNPTAFYLCASSTARGLYNEQFFGPGTRLTVL.

The chain couples TRBV5-4 to TRBJ2-2; 8 nucleotides line up with TRBD2. Germline assignment: CDR1 SGHNT and CDR2 YYREEE (reference sequence). V shed 0 bases and J 7 bases; nucleotides not matched to a gene: 5. CDR3 size: 15 residues. The CDR3 sequence: CASSLGLAYGGELFF. Written as DNA, the CDR3 is TGTGCCAGCAGCTTGGGACTAGCGTATGGCGGGGAGCTGTTTTTT.

This clone has just one count. V gene TRBV9 combines with J gene TRBJ2-5; TRBD1 matches at 8 bases. Per the germline V gene, CDR1 is SGDLS and CDR2 is YYNGEE. V lost 3 bases to trimming and J lost 5 bases; unmatched junction nucleotides: 6. This CDR3 is built from 14 residues. The CDR3 loop is CASSAGTGGETQYF. The CDR3 DNA is TGTGCCAGCAGCGCGGGGACAGGTGGGGAGACCCAGTACTTC.

In its sample, this clone was seen once. The chain employs TRBV5-1 and TRBJ2-2; perhaps TRBD1 as D (5 bases). Trimming removed 0 bases at V and 6 bases at J, with 12 bases between. The germline V gene has CDR1 SGHRS and CDR2 YFSETQ. The length of the CDR3 is 15 residues. CDR3 nucleotides: TGCGCCAGCAGCTTGGCCCAGGGAACCGCCGGGGAGCTGTTTTTT. Translated: CASSLAQGTAGELFF. Based on the CDR3 plus reference TRBV5-1 and TRBJ2-2, the full variable domain is KAGVTQTPRYLIKTRGQQVTLSCSPISGHRSVSWYQQTPGQGLQFLFEYFSETQRNKGNFPGRFSGRQFSNSRSEMNVSTLELGDSALYLCASSLAQGTAGELFFGEGSRLTVL.

This chain joins TRBV13 and TRBJ2-7, with 9 bases matching TRBD2. The CDR3 has 12 amino acids. Germline V gives CDR1 PRHDT, CDR2 FYEKMQ (reference sequence). With V trimmed by 3 bases and J by 12 bases, 6 bases remained unmatched. Written as DNA, the CDR3 is TGTGCCAGCAGCTTGGGGACTAGCAGGGTGTACTTC. This gives the protein CASSLGTSRVYF.

The CDR3 DNA follows: TGTGCCAGCAGCCATGACAGGGGCTACGAGCAGTACTTC. Translated: CASSHDRGYEQYF. The chain is built from TRBV13 and TRBJ2-7; 8 nucleotides align to TRBD1. The CDR3 is 13 residues long. V shed 5 bases and J 3 bases; nucleotides not matched to a gene: 3. From germline, CDR1 is PRHDT and CDR2 FYEKMQ (reference sequence).

The rearrangement links TRBV7-2 to TRBJ2-7; no definite D call. Looked up from germline, CDR1 is SGHTA and CDR2 is FQGNSA. This CDR3 comprises 13 residues. Deletions cut 0 bases from V and 6 bases from J, with 9 bases between. As DNA, the CDR3 is TGTGCCAGCAGCTTAGCTCGAGAGTTCGAGCAGTACTTC. Encoded protein: CASSLAREFEQYF.

The chain employs TRBV6-1 and TRBJ1-2, with 12 bases matching TRBD1. Germline assignment: CDR1 MNHNS and CDR2 SASEGT. Losses at the gene ends were 2 bases for V and 8 bases for J; bases not matched to a gene: 6. The CDR3 length is 15 residues. This chain's CDR3 is CASSEKGQGAGGYTF. CDR3 bases: TGTGCCAGCAGTGAAAAGGGACAGGGGGCTGGAGGCTACACCTTC.

CDR3 DNA: TGTGCCAGCTCGTCCGGGACAGATAATTCACCCCTCCACTTT. As protein: CASSSGTDNSPLHF. The chain recombines TRBV6-4 with TRBJ1-6; 7 bases are a match to TRBD1. The trim removed 8 bases at V and 5 bases at J, leaving 6 bases unmatched. From germline, CDR1 is MRHNA and CDR2 SNTAGT. The CDR3 contains 14 residues.

The rearrangement joins TRBV7-9 to TRBJ2-7; possible D gene TRBD2, 5 bases. Germline CDR1 reads SEHNR; CDR2 reads FQNEAQ (reference sequence). The CDR3 contains 15 residues. The germline V and J ends were trimmed by 1 base and 9 bases, with 19 bases remaining between them. CDR3 bases: TGTGCCAGCAGCTTAGTGGACTCAATGGGTGGTAGGCAGTACTTC. This sequence encodes CASSLVDSMGGRQYF.

This clone was observed a few times. This chain joins TRBV6-4 and TRBJ1-6, with a weak D call TRBD1 (5 bases). This CDR3 is built from 14 residues. The germline CDR1 and CDR2 sequences are MRHNA and SNTAGT. The V gene lost 3 bases and the J gene lost 7 bases, with 10 bases spanning the gap. The CDR3 coding sequence is TGTGCCAGCAGTGAATCGGGGGGGAATTCACCCCTCCACTTT. Protein: CASSESGGNSPLHF.

Remarks on this clone: The junction does not match germline at one end; this may be a read error. The J gene is TRBJ2-5, the V gene TRBV6-1; D is possibly TRBD2 (6 bases). The CDR3 runs 9 residues. CDR1 and CDR2 (germline): MNHNS, SASEGT. The CDR3 nucleotides read TGTGCCAGCAGTGAAGGGGGGGACTTC. Its protein is CASSEGGDF.

The chain recombines TRBV4-2 with TRBJ2-1; 13 nucleotides match TRBD2. The junction had 7 bases not matched to a gene; V was cut back by 0 bases and J by 14 bases. The CDR3 runs 15 residues. The germline CDR1 and CDR2 sequences are LGHNA and YNFKEQ. CDR3: CASSQERGLAGREFF. CDR3 nucleotides: TGTGCCAGCAGCCAAGAACGGGGACTAGCGGGAAGGGAGTTCTTC.

J is TRBJ1-1 and V is TRBV5-4; D gene unclear. The germline V gene encodes CDR1 SGHNT and CDR2 YYREEE (reference sequence). This CDR3 is 11 amino acids long. V shed 7 bases and J shed 3 bases, with 7 bases lying between them. The CDR3 sequence: CASLGDTEAFF. In DNA form, the CDR3 reads TGTGCCAGCTTGGGCGACACTGAAGCTTTCTTT.